This T cell receptor beta chain was obtained from a study of human T cells and chemical hapten exposure. TCRdb reanalysed the RACE reads using MiXCR and keeps one entry per CDR3 protein. The table lists about 85,000 distinct CDR3 sequences, approximately 10% of them singletons. This clonotype came up many times. The V gene end was trimmed by 6 bases and the J gene end by 0 bases; junction bases not matched to a gene: 8. The CDR3 totals 16 residues. Time point indicated: patch test 2, 6 weeks after DPC sensitization. Treatment here: therapeutic diphenylcyclopropenone sensitization with weekly scalp DPC.

Source: whole blood, taken in connection with sensitization to the hapten diphenylcyclopropenone (DPC). This TCR came from a man aged 18 to 29 with alopecia areata. Some clones in this sample may be carry-over from other donors' samples. This chain connects TRBV12-3 or TRBV12-4 to TRBJ1-3; 7 bases line up with TRBD1. This CDR3 is CASREIGTDSGNTIYF. The CDR3 nucleotides read TGTGCCAGCAGAGAGATAGGGACAGACTCTGGAAACACCATATATTTT.